The 3 T cell receptor beta chains presented below share a single source sample, sequenced in a study of blood T cell repertoires in COVID-19. The protocol was immunoSEQ multiplex PCR, while the TCRdb copy is restricted to in-frame clones and leaves out a portion. The sample includes some 330,000 clones, roughly four fifths of them seen just once. Material: PBMCs or T cells enriched from blood (not recorded which). The source of these receptors is a woman aged 45-65 years who had recovered from COVID-19.

V and J are TRBV18 and TRBJ1-1, with TRBD1 identical over 8 bases. This CDR3 spans 17 amino acids. Germline lookup yields CDR1 KGHSH and CDR2 LQKENI. Trimming removed 3 bases from V and 3 bases from J; junction bases left unmatched: 12. CDR3 nucleotides: TGTGCCAGCTCACCCCAGGCGGTCGCAGGGGGCTACACTGAAGCTTTCTTT. Translating it yields CASSPQAVAGGYTEAFF.

The gene calls are TRBV11-2 and TRBJ1-4, with D possibly TRBD1 on 6 matching bases. The germline V gene has CDR1 SGHAT and CDR2 FQNNGV. Trimming removed 3 bases at V and 8 bases at J, with 10 bases between. This CDR3 has 13 amino acids. This chain's CDR3 is CASSLGAREKLFF. The CDR3 nucleotides are TGTGCCAGCAGCTTGGGGGCCCGGGAAAAACTGTTTTTT. Full variable domain (rest looked up from reference TRBV11-2 and TRBJ1-4): EAGVAQSPRYKIIEKRQSVAFWCNPISGHATLYWYQQILGQGPKLLIQFQNNGVVDDSQLPKDRFSAERLKGVDSTLKIQPAKLEDSAVYLCASSLGAREKLFFGSGTQLSVL.

This sequence joins TRBV5-1 and TRBJ2-7; TRBD2 agrees at 8 bases. The V segment lost 2 bases and the J segment 0 bases; nucleotides outside the gene matches: 7. Per germline, CDR1 SGHRS and CDR2 YFSETQ. The CDR3 is 16 residues long. DNA for the CDR3: TGCGCCAGCAGCTTTACGGGGGGGGCGAGCTCCTACGAGCAGTACTTC. This sequence encodes CASSFTGGASSYEQYF.